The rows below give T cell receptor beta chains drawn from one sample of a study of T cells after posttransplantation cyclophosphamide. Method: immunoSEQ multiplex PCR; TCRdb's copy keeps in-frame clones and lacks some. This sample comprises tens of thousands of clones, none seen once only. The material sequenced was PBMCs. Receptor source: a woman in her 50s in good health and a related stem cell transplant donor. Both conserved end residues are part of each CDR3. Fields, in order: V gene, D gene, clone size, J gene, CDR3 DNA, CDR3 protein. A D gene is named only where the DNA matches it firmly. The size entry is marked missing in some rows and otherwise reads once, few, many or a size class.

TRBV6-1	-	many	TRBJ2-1	TGTGCCAGCAGGGTGACAGAGTTGACCTACAATGAGCAGTTCTTC	CASRVTELTYNEQFF
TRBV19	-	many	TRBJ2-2	TGTGCCAGTAGGAGGACTTACGGGGAGCTGTTTTTT	CASRRTYGELFF
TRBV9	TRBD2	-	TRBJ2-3	TGTGCCAGCAGCCCAGGAGCGGGAGCAACAGATACGCAGTATTTT	CASSPGAGATDTQYF
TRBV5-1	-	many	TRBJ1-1	TGCGCCAGCAGCTTGGTGGGGGGGGTGAACACTGAAGCTTTCTTT	CASSLVGGVNTEAFF
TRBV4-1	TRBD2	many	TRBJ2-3	TGCGCCAGCAGCCAAGATCGACCACTAGCGGTCACAGATACGCAGTATTTT	CASSQDRPLAVTDTQYF
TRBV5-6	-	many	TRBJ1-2	TGTGCCAGCAGCTGGGGGGGGACCAATATCCCCTATGGCTACACCTTC	CASSWGGTNIPYGYTF
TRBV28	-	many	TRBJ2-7	TGTGCCAGCAGTTTGAAAGCGGTCTCCTACGAGCAGTACTTC	CASSLKAVSYEQYF
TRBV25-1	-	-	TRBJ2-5	TGTGCCAGCAGTGAATTAACCAGGGAAGAGACCCAGTACTTC	CASSELTREETQYF
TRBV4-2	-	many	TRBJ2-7	TGTGCCAGCAGCCACCCCGGAGGTGGGGGGAAATCCTACGAGCAGTACTTC	CASSHPGGGGKSYEQYF
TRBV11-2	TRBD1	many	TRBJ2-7	TGTGCCAGCAGCTTTGGACAGGGCGGATACGAGCAGTACTTC	CASSFGQGGYEQYF
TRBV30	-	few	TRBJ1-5	TGTGCCTGGAGTGTACTTGGGAGCGGGCAGCCCCAGCATTTT	CAWSVLGSGQPQHF
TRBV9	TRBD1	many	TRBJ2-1	TGTGCCAGCAGCGTCGAACAGGGGCGGGATGAGCAGTTCTTC	CASSVEQGRDEQFF
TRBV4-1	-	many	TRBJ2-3	TGCGCCAGCAGCCAATACTCCAGGGACACAGATACGCAGTATTTT	CASSQYSRDTDTQYF
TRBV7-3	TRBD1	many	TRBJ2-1	TGTGCCAGCAGGACCGGGACAGGGTACAATGAGCAGTTCTTC	CASRTGTGYNEQFF
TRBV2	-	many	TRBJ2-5	TGTGCCAGCAGGTTCTTACAGGCTTTCCAAGAGACCCAGTACTTC	CASRFLQAFQETQYF
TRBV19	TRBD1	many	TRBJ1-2	TGTGCCAGTAGCTTCAGGGGGCGAGGCTATGGCTACACCTTC	CASSFRGRGYGYTF
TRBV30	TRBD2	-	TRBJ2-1	TGTGCCTGGACCTGGACTAGCGGTCACCATGAGCAGTTCTTC	CAWTWTSGHHEQFF
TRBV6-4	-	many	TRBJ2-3	TGTGCCAGCAGTGACTCTTCACGGGGTACGCAGTATTTT	CASSDSSRGTQYF
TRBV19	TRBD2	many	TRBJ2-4	TGTGCCAGTAGGCTTAGCGGGAGTGACGGAAACATTCAGTACTTC	CASRLSGSDGNIQYF
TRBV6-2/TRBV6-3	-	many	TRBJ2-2	TGTGCCAGCAGTTTCACTCGTGGCAGGGTGAACACCGGGGAGCTGTTTTTT	CASSFTRGRVNTGELFF